This T cell receptor (beta chain) was recovered during a study of cytomegalovirus exposure and HLA in healthy donors. Study-level points and caveats: Later analysis indicated greater clonal expansion among HLA-associated TCR beta chains than among equally common other chains. In a later analysis, a missense DCLRE1C variant was linked to TCR beta V- and J-gene trimming. Associated with HLA alleles at 0.05 false discovery rate in a later analysis were about 17,000 TCR beta sequences. With high specificity and sensitivity, the classifier reportedly diagnosed cytomegalovirus status.

The germline V gene has CDR1 SQVTM and CDR2 ANQGSEA. The CDR3 runs to 15 residues. J gave up 9 bases and V 5 bases, and 15 bases lay outside the gene matches. For this clone: Antigen unknown.

Primers included in the PCR were 60 Vbeta and 13 Jbeta primers. The data were produced by immunoSEQ multiplex PCR, yet TCRdb's version contains in-frame clones alone and is incomplete. The table shows more than 50,000 clones, with about three quarters occurring only once. The clonotype comes from a man aged 50-60 years in good health and CMV-seropositive. The chain couples TRBV29-1 to TRBJ2-1, with TRBD2 matching over 8 bases. Input material: PBMCs. CDR3 sequence (DNA): TGCAGCGTTTCTTCACGCTCAAGGAGCGGGAGTGAGCAGTTCTTC. Its protein product is CSVSSRSRSGSEQFF.